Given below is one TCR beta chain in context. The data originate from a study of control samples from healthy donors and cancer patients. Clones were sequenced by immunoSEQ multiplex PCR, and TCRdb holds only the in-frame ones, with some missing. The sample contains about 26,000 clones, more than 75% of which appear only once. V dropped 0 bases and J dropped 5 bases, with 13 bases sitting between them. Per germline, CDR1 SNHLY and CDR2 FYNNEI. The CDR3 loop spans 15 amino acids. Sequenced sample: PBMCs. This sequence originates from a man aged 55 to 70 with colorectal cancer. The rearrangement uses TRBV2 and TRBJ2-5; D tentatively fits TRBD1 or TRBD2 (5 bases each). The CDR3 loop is CASSEAPRGEETQYF. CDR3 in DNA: TGTGCCAGCAGTGAAGCCCCAAGGGGAGAGGAGACCCAGTACTTC.